This T cell receptor beta chain came from a study of cytomegalovirus exposure and HLA in healthy donors. Use of 60 Vbeta and 13 Jbeta primers characterized the PCR. The protocol was immunoSEQ multiplex PCR, while the TCRdb copy is restricted to in-frame clones and leaves out a portion. This sample has about 96,000 clones; about 70% occur once, and the top ten carry about 14%. Study conclusions and caveats: With later analysis, a missense DCLRE1C variant became linked to TCR beta V- and J-gene trimming.

Trimming removed 2 bases from V and 4 bases from J, with 9 bases in between. CDR3 length: 15 amino acids. Germline loops: CDR1 MNHEY, CDR2 SVGAGI. Worth noting for this clone: Its antigen is unidentified.

The chain has TRBV6-5 and TRBJ1-6; D is unresolved. This receptor was obtained from a woman between 65 and 79 years old in good health and CMV-seropositive. Sequenced input: PBMCs. The DNA of the CDR3 is TGTGCCAGCAGTTACACCGAGGGATATAATTCACCCCTCCACTTT. It specifies CASSYTEGYNSPLHF.